The 7 T cell receptor beta chains below were found in one sample sequenced in a study of cytomegalovirus exposure and HLA in healthy donors. Both 60 Vbeta primers and 13 Jbeta primers went into the PCR. This table comes from immunoSEQ multiplex PCR, and its TCRdb copy is limited to in-frame clones, with some not included. The profile covers more than 100,000 clones, with around three quarters appearing a single time and about 3.7% taken by the ten largest. Sequenced material: PBMCs. These receptors were obtained from a human donor in good health.

This clone was seen only a few times. The genes are TRBV5-5 and TRBJ1-2; 10 bases align to TRBD1. CDR1 SGHKS and CDR2 YYEKEE come from the germline V gene (reference sequence). The V segment lost 3 bases and the J segment 2 bases; nucleotides outside the gene matches: 1. The CDR3 runs to 14 residues. The CDR3, as DNA: TGTGCCAGCAGCTCGGGACAGGGGAACTATGGCTACACCTTC. Encoded protein: CASSSGQGNYGYTF.

This clone has only one observation. The chain uses TRBV6-5 and TRBJ2-7, with D possibly TRBD2 on 6 matching bases. This CDR3 region has 16 residues. V lost 3 bases and J lost 4, with 19 bases in between. CDR1 is MNHEY, CDR2 SVGAGI, per germline. The CDR3 protein is CASSYEEGGIQYEQYF. The CDR3 region has the DNA TGTGCCAGCAGTTATGAGGAGGGTGGAATTCAGTACGAGCAGTACTTC.

The V gene is TRBV5-1, the J gene TRBJ2-3; 10 bases align to TRBD2. V lost 5 bases, J lost 4 bases, and 16 bases stayed unmatched. This CDR3 is 18 amino acids long. CDR1 is SGHRS, CDR2 YFSETQ, per germline. The CDR3 sequence is CASRYGSLAGGAADTQYF. CDR3 sequence (DNA): TGCGCCAGCAGATATGGATCCTTAGCGGGAGGTGCTGCAGATACGCAGTATTTT.

V is TRBV2 and J is TRBJ2-1; D possibly corresponds to TRBD2 (6 bases). Trimming shortened V by 7 bases and J by 14 bases, and 18 bases separated the two germline ends. There are 12 residues in the CDR3. Germline-derived CDR1 and CDR2 are SNHLY and FYNNEI. CDR3 nucleotide sequence: TGTGCCAGCACCGACGGGACTCCCGGCAAGTTCTTC. Translated: CASTDGTPGKFF.

Regarding this clone: At one of its ends the junction is not consistent with the germline gene, which may arise from a read error. The chain has TRBV6-1 and TRBJ1-5, with TRBD1 as a possible D gene (6 bases). The CDR3 loop spans 14 amino acids. Germline CDR1 is MNHNS and CDR2 is SASEGT. This CDR3 is CASREVTGNQPQHF. CDR3 coding DNA: TGTGCCAGCCGTGAGGTAACAGGGAATCAGCCCCAGCATTTT.

The rearrangement uses TRBV27 and TRBJ1-2, with TRBD1 identical over 11 bases. J gave up 8 bases and V 6 bases, and 11 bases lay outside the gene matches. CDR3 length: 15 residues. Germline CDR1 reads MNHEY; CDR2 reads SMNVEV (reference sequence). The CDR3 DNA reads as TGTGCCAGCAGACTACTCGGACAGGGGGCAGAAGGCTACACCTTC. This gives the protein CASRLLGQGAEGYTF.

The rearrangement uses TRBV5-1 and TRBJ2-5, with D maybe TRBD2 (7 bases). Germline V CDR1 and CDR2: SGHRS, YFSETQ. This CDR3 contains 17 residues. The V and J ends lost 4 bases and 5 bases respectively, with 24 bases between them. This CDR3 is CASSLGGGGTARETQYF. The CDR3 bases are TGCGCCAGCAGCCTAGGGGGGGGCGGCACGGCGCGGGAGACCCAGTACTTC.